One sample yielded the 20 T cell receptor beta chains listed below, sequenced in a study of T cells in Graves' hyperthyroidism and ophthalmopathy. RNA transcripts provided the source from which TCR beta CDR3 regions were amplified. First-round RT-PCR targeting the TCR CDR3 was performed with the HTBI primer set. MiXCR, run by TCRdb on the multiplex PCR reads, gives a single entry per CDR3 protein. Of fewer than 750,000 distinct CDR3 sequences listed, about 14% are singletons. Material: blood. The receptors originated from a woman in her forties or fifties with Graves' ophthalmopathy.

This clonotype has a handful of counts. J is TRBJ2-7 and V is TRBV20-1; D ambiguous. CDR1 and CDR2 (germline): DFQATT, SNEGSKA (reference sequence). Trimming left V 1 base short and J 3 bases short, with 16 bases between. This CDR3 region has 15 residues. In DNA, the CDR3 is TGCAGTGCTAGAGCCGGACGGTCTCGGGTCTACGAGCAGTACTTC. Translated: CSARAGRSRVYEQYF.

This clonotype appeared many times. The DNA of the CDR3 is TGTGCCAGCCTCAAGGGTTGGCTTAACACTGAAGCTTTCTTT. Its protein is CASLKGWLNTEAFF. The chain couples TRBV2 to TRBJ1-1; D is uncertain. Looked up from germline, CDR1 is SNHLY and CDR2 is FYNNEI. Trimming shortened V by 8 bases and J by 2 bases, and 15 bases separated the two germline ends. This CDR3 comprises 14 residues.

This clonotype appeared a few times. This rearrangement joins TRBV20-1 to TRBJ1-6; the D is unclear. The CDR3 is 16 residues long. CDR1 and CDR2 (germline): DFQATT, SNEGSKA (reference sequence). The V and J ends lost 1 base and 0 bases respectively, with 10 bases between them. CDR3: CSARVDLTSYNSPLHF. The DNA for the CDR3 is TGCAGTGCTAGAGTGGATTTGACCTCCTATAATTCACCCCTCCACTTT.

This clonotype has ten or more counts. The chain combines TRBV5-1 with TRBJ2-1, with TRBD2 matching over 7 bases. Germline CDR1 reads SGHRS; CDR2 reads YFSETQ. Trimming cost V 2 bases and J 6 bases; bases outside gene matches: 8. The CDR3 is made up of 15 amino acids. The CDR3 sequence: CASSLTSREFNEQFF. The CDR3 bases are TGCGCCAGCAGCTTAACTTCGCGGGAGTTCAATGAGCAGTTCTTC. Full variable domain (rest looked up from reference TRBV5-1 and TRBJ2-1): KAGVTQTPRYLIKTRGQQVTLSCSPISGHRSVSWYQQTPGQGLQFLFEYFSETQRNKGNFPGRFSGRQFSNSRSEMNVSTLELGDSALYLCASSLTSREFNEQFFGPGTRLTVL.

This clonotype occurred a few times. The J gene is TRBJ1-2, the V gene TRBV28, with D uncertain. Trimming took 6 bases from V and 3 from J, leaving 11 bases between them. From germline, CDR1 is MDHEN and CDR2 SYDVKM. This CDR3 has 13 residues. The CDR3 nucleotides read TGTGCCAGCAGGGAGTCGAATGACTATGGCTACACCTTC. Translating it yields CASRESNDYGYTF.

For this clonotype: A read error may be the cause here, since a much bigger clone is one base away. This chain links TRBV18 with TRBJ1-5, with 7 bases fitting TRBD1. Germline loops: CDR1 KGHSH, CDR2 LQKENI. The J segment lost 5 bases and the V segment lost 6 bases, leaving 10 bases of the junction unmatched. This CDR3 has 15 amino acids. For the CDR3, the DNA is TGTGCCAGCTCTACGGGGGACAGTGCATATCAGCCCCAGCATTTT. It encodes CASSTGDSAYQPQHF.

This clonotype was seen ten or more times. The chain employs TRBV7-6 and TRBJ2-1; 8 bases agree with TRBD2. The CDR3 loop spans 17 amino acids. V lost 5 bases and J lost 8; bases outside the gene matches: 17. Germline values: CDR1 SGHVS, CDR2 FNYEAQ. The CDR3 sequence is CASSQVAGRVSGDEQFF. In nucleotides, the CDR3 is TGTGCCAGCAGCCAAGTAGCGGGACGAGTATCAGGGGATGAGCAGTTCTTC.

This clonotype was counted many times. The rearrangement uses TRBV7-8 and TRBJ2-2; 10 bases align to TRBD1. Germline CDR1 and CDR2: SGHVS and FQNEAQ. J was trimmed by 4 bases and V by 0 bases; bases with no gene match: 8. CDR3 length: 18 amino acids. DNA of the CDR3: TGTGCCAGCAGCTTAGCGCGAGGGGACAGGGGTATCACCGGGGAGCTGTTTTTT. This gives the protein CASSLARGDRGITGELFF.

This clonotype came up many times. The gene calls are TRBV27 and TRBJ2-3; 10 nucleotides line up with TRBD1. The CDR3 is made up of 15 amino acids. V shed 5 bases, J shed 4 bases, and the junction held 6 bases outside the gene matches. The germline V gene encodes CDR1 MNHEY and CDR2 SMNVEV (reference sequence). The CDR3 protein is CASSGDRGSPDTQYF. CDR3 nucleotide sequence: TGTGCCAGCAGTGGGGACAGGGGAAGTCCAGATACGCAGTATTTT.

There are many counts of this clonotype. The rearrangement links TRBV5-1 to TRBJ2-2; 10 bases match TRBD2. V lost 1 base and J lost 7; bases outside the gene matches: 10. The CDR3 loop spans 17 amino acids. Germline CDR1 and CDR2: SGHRS and YFSETQ. The CDR3 bases are TGCGCCAGCAGCTTGCGGGCTAGCGGGAGTGATGTCGGGGAGCTGTTTTTT. Amino acid sequence: CASSLRASGSDVGELFF.

This clonotype was detected only a few times. This chain uses TRBV24-1 with TRBJ2-2, with a possible D match to TRBD1 (6 bases). There are 14 residues in the CDR3. Germline CDR1 and CDR2: KGHDR and SFDVKD. Between the trimmed V and J ends, which lost 7 bases and 0 bases, there was a span of 8 bases. The CDR3 bases are TGTGCCACCAGCCAGGGGACGAACACCGGGGAGCTGTTTTTT. Translation gives CATSQGTNTGELFF.

This clonotype appeared many times. The chain combines TRBV2 with TRBJ1-2; maybe TRBD1 (6 bases). This CDR3 has 14 residues. Germline lookup yields CDR1 SNHLY and CDR2 FYNNEI. V lost 1 base and J 8 bases, leaving 14 bases between the germline ends. The CDR3 DNA reads as TGTGCCAGCAGTGAAGACAGGGAAACGGAAGGCTACACCTTC. Translation: CASSEDRETEGYTF.

This clonotype occurred many times. The chain has TRBV20-1 and TRBJ1-1; D unclear. V lost 4 bases to trimming and J lost 1 base, with 1 base between them. Germline CDR1 and CDR2: DFQATT and SNEGSKA (reference sequence). This CDR3 region has 10 residues. The CDR3 sequence: CSAKNTEAFF. CDR3 nucleotides: TGCAGTGCTAAGAACACTGAAGCTTTCTTT.

Concerning this clonotype: A much larger clone differs by one base, so this may be a read error. The chain recombines TRBV7-9 with TRBJ2-7; tentative D call: TRBD1 (5 bases). V was clipped by 8 bases and J by 2 bases, with 16 bases between them. CDR3 length equals 14 residues. Looked up from germline, CDR1 is SEHNR and CDR2 is FQNEAQ (reference sequence). CDR3 sequence: CASGSPRQTYEQYF. The CDR3 nucleotides are TGTGCCAGCGGCTCCCCGCGACAGACCTACGAGCAGTACTTC.

V usage is TRBV7-3 and J usage is TRBJ2-3, with 10 nucleotides matching TRBD2. The CDR3 is 15 residues long. With 5 bases clipped from V and 6 bases from J, the junction kept 8 bases outside the gene matches. Germline CDR1 and CDR2: SGHTA and FQGTGA. CDR3 DNA: TGTGCCAGCAGCCCCGGTTGGACTAGCGGTGATACGCAGTATTTT. This codes for CASSPGWTSGDTQYF.

This clonotype was found many times. The V call is TRBV6-6, the J call TRBJ2-7, with D possibly TRBD2 on 5 matching bases. CDR3 length equals 15 residues. Germline-derived CDR1 and CDR2 are MNHNY and SVGAGI (reference sequence). Between the trimmed V and J ends, which lost 0 bases and 3 bases, there was a span of 12 bases. CDR3 in DNA: TGTGCCAGCAGTTACTCGGTCGGGAACTACTACGAGCAGTACTTC. The encoded protein is CASSYSVGNYYEQYF.

This clonotype was recorded only once. The chain carries TRBV7-2 and TRBJ1-6, with D maybe TRBD1 (6 bases). V was clipped by 4 bases and J by 13 bases, with 20 bases between them. Germline V gives CDR1 SGHTA, CDR2 FQGNSA. This CDR3 comprises 15 residues. The chain's CDR3 is CASSSSDRPPFPLHF. CDR3 coding DNA: TGTGCCAGCAGCTCATCGGACAGACCCCCCTTTCCCCTCCACTTT.

The rearrangement links TRBV12-3 or TRBV12-4 to TRBJ2-1; unclear D gene. The CDR3 extends over 16 amino acids. The V gene lost 1 base and the J gene lost 4 bases, with 14 bases spanning the gap. The CDR3 DNA reads TGTGCCAGCAGTTTAGTGGGAACGATCTTATACAATGAGCAGTTCTTC. Translated, it gives CASSLVGTILYNEQFF.

The chain carries TRBV29-1 and TRBJ2-7; possible D gene TRBD1, 5 bases. Germline values: CDR1 SQVTM, CDR2 ANQGSEA. The CDR3 has 14 residues. Trimming took off 3 bases at V and 6 bases at J, with 18 bases between the two ends. The CDR3 DNA follows: TGCAGCGTTGAGGACAATCTAAGCAGGTCCGAGCAGTACTTC. This sequence encodes CSVEDNLSRSEQYF.

J is TRBJ2-3 and V is TRBV27; 11 positions agree with TRBD2. Germline CDR1 and CDR2: MNHEY and SMNVEV (reference sequence). Trimming cost V 1 base and J 5 bases; bases outside gene matches: 5. The CDR3 spans 16 residues. CDR3 in amino acids: CASSLWVGLAGDTQYF. CDR3 coding DNA: TGTGCCAGCAGTTTATGGGTCGGACTAGCGGGAGATACGCAGTATTTT.